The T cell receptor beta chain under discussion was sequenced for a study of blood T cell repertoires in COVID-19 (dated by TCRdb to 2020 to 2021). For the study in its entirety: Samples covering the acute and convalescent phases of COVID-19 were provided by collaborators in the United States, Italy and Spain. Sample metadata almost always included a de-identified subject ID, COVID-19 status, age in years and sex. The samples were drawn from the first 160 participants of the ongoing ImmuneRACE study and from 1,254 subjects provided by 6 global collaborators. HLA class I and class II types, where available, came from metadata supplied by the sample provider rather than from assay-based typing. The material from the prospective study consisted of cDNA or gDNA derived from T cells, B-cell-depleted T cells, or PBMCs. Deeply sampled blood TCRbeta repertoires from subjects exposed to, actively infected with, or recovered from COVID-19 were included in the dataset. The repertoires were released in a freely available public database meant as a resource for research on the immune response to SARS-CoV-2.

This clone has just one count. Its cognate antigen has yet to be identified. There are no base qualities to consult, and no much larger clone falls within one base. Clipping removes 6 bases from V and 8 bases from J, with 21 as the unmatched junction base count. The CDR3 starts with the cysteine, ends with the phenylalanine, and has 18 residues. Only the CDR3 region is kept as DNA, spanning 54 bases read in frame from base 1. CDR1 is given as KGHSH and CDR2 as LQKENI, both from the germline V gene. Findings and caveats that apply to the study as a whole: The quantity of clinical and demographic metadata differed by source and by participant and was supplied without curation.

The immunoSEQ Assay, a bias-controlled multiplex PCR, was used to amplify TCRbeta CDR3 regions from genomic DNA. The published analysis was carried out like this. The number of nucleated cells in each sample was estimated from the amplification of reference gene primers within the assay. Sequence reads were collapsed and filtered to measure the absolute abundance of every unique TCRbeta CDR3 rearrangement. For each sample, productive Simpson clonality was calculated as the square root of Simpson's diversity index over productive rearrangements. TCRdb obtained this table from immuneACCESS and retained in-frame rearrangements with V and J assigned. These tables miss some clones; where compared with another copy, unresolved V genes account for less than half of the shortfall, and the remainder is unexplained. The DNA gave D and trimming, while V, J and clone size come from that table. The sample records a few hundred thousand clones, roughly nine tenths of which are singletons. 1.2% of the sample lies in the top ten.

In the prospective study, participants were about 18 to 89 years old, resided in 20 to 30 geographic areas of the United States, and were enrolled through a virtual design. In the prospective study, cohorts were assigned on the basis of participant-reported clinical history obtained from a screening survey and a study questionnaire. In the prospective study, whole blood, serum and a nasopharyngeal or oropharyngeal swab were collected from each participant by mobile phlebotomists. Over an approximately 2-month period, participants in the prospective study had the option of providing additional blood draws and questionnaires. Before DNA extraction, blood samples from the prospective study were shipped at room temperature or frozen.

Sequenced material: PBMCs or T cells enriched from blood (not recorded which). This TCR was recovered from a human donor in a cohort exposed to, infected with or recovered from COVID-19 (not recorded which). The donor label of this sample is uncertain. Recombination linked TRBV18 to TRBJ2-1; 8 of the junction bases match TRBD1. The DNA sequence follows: TGTGCCAGCTCCCCCCTTCAGGGGGCCGCACAGCCTCTCCATGAGCAGTTCTTC. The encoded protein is CASSPLQGAAQPLHEQFF.